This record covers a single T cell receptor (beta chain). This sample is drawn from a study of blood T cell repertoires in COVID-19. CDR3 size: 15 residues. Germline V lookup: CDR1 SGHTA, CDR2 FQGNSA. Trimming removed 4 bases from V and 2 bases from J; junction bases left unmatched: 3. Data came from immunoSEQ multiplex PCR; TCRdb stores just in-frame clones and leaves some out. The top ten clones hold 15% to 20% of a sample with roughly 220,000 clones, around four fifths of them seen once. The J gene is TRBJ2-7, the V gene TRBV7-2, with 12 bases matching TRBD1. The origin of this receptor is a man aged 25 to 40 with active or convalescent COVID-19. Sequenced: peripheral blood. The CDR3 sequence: CASSYGTGGTYEQYF. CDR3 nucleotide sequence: TGTGCCAGCAGCTATGGGACAGGGGGCACCTACGAGCAGTACTTC.